Detailed here is one TCR beta chain. In each sample, at least 7 million PBMCs were isolated. Then a second PCR, running roughly 7 to 11 cycles, was carried out with a sample-barcoded 5' primer and a J-beta primer mix. TCRdb redid the calling of the 5' RACE reads with MiXCR, one entry per CDR3 protein. Altogether more than 1,000,000 distinct CDR3 sequences are present, around 27% being singletons, with the ten largest covering 0.65% to 0.95%. The entry originates in a study of blood T cells in healthy people across ages. The CDR3 totals 13 residues. CDR1 and CDR2 from the germline V gene are KGHDR and SFDVKD. Trimming shortened V by 5 bases and J by 5 bases, and 9 bases separated the two germline ends. Another study also made use of these data, one on T cells of mothers and their children.

The source material was blood. The chain joins TRBV24-1 to TRBJ2-4, with a weak D call TRBD2 (6 bases). This TCR came from a girl aged 2 to 10 in good health. The CDR3 DNA reads as TGTGCCACCAGTGGGTCGGGGGAAAACATTCAGTACTTC. It encodes CATSGSGENIQYF.